Listed below are T cell receptor beta chains from one sample, sequenced in a study of blood T cell repertoires in COVID-19. The method was immunoSEQ multiplex PCR; TCRdb's version includes in-frame clones alone and lacks a portion of them. The table includes 200,000 to 250,000 clones, 82% detected once. Specimen: PBMCs or T cells enriched from blood (not recorded which). These receptors were obtained from a man aged 40-50 years who had recovered from COVID-19. Both conserved end residues are part of each CDR3. Fields, in order: CDR3 protein, CDR3 DNA, D gene, clone size, V gene, J gene. D genes are given only for firm matches. Some rows have no size entry. The others give once, few or many, or a class for an expanded clone.

cdr3_aa: CASSIVGSGGNQPQHF
cdr3_nt: TGTGCCAGTAGTATAGTGGGCAGCGGAGGCAATCAGCCCCAGCATTTT
d_call: NA
clone_size: few
v_call: TRBV19
j_call: TRBJ1-5

cdr3_aa: CSVRTGIGNQPQHF
cdr3_nt: TGCAGCGTCCGTACAGGGATTGGCAATCAGCCCCAGCATTTT
d_call: NA
clone_size: few
v_call: TRBV29-1
j_call: TRBJ1-5

cdr3_aa: CATSRAVAVGQETQYF
cdr3_nt: TGTGCCACCAGCAGAGCTGTGGCGGTTGGCCAAGAGACCCAGTACTTC
d_call: NA
clone_size: once
v_call: TRBV15
j_call: TRBJ2-5

cdr3_aa: CASSETGKLNTEAFF
cdr3_nt: TGTGCCAGCAGTGAGACAGGGAAGCTTAACACTGAAGCTTTCTTT
d_call: TRBD1
clone_size: NA
v_call: TRBV25-1
j_call: TRBJ1-1

cdr3_aa: CSVEANRGYGYTF
cdr3_nt: TGCAGCGTTGAAGCGAACAGGGGCTATGGCTACACCTTC
d_call: TRBD1
clone_size: NA
v_call: TRBV29-1
j_call: TRBJ1-2

cdr3_aa: CASSGTGGSEAFF
cdr3_nt: TGTGCCAGCTCAGGGACAGGGGGCTCTGAAGCTTTCTTT
d_call: TRBD1
clone_size: NA
v_call: TRBV18
j_call: TRBJ1-1

cdr3_aa: CASSPAGSMAPLHF
cdr3_nt: TGTGCCAGCAGCCCCGCGGGGTCTATGGCACCCCTCCACTTT
d_call: NA
clone_size: once
v_call: TRBV5-6
j_call: TRBJ1-6

cdr3_aa: CASSDRAGGNEQFF
cdr3_nt: TGTGCCAGCAGTGACAGGGCGGGGGGCAATGAGCAGTTCTTC
d_call: NA
clone_size: NA
v_call: TRBV9
j_call: TRBJ2-1

cdr3_aa: CASSYFPARGEQFF
cdr3_nt: TGTGCCAGCAGTTATTTCCCAGCACGGGGTGAGCAGTTCTTC
d_call: NA
clone_size: NA
v_call: TRBV6-8
j_call: TRBJ2-1

cdr3_aa: CASSHGQVLSYEQYF
cdr3_nt: TGTGCCAGCTCACATGGGCAGGTGCTCTCCTACGAGCAGTACTTC
d_call: NA
clone_size: NA
v_call: TRBV18
j_call: TRBJ2-7

cdr3_aa: CASNPQGAGEQYF
cdr3_nt: TGTGCCAGCAACCCACAGGGGGCAGGCGAGCAGTACTTC
d_call: TRBD1
clone_size: NA
v_call: TRBV7-9
j_call: TRBJ2-7

cdr3_aa: CAWVRAGGASTGELFF
cdr3_nt: TGTGCCTGGGTGAGGGCGGGGGGCGCCAGCACCGGGGAGCTGTTTTTT
d_call: TRBD2
clone_size: once
v_call: TRBV30
j_call: TRBJ2-2

cdr3_aa: CASSLDVGEQFF
cdr3_nt: TGCGCCAGCAGCTTGGATGTCGGTGAGCAGTTCTTC
d_call: NA
clone_size: NA
v_call: TRBV5-1
j_call: TRBJ2-1

cdr3_aa: CASSLAGYSNQPQHF
cdr3_nt: TGCGCCAGCAGCTTGGCCGGTTATAGCAATCAGCCCCAGCATTTT
d_call: NA
clone_size: NA
v_call: TRBV5-1
j_call: TRBJ1-5

cdr3_aa: CASRTTETQYF
cdr3_nt: TGTGCCAGCAGGACTACGGAGACCCAGTACTTC
d_call: NA
clone_size: NA
v_call: TRBV6-5
j_call: TRBJ2-5

cdr3_aa: CASSRSGDNSPLHF
cdr3_nt: TGTGCCAGCAGCCGTTCGGGGGACAATTCACCCCTCCACTTT
d_call: NA
clone_size: once
v_call: TRBV7-3
j_call: TRBJ1-6

cdr3_aa: CASEEGNTLGYTF
cdr3_nt: TGTGCCAGCGAGGAGGGGAATACTCTTGGCTACACCTTC
d_call: NA
clone_size: few
v_call: TRBV28
j_call: TRBJ1-2

cdr3_aa: CASSLGLAGVNIQYF
cdr3_nt: TGTGCCAGCAGTTTAGGACTAGCGGGAGTAAACATTCAGTACTTC
d_call: TRBD2
clone_size: NA
v_call: TRBV28
j_call: TRBJ2-4

cdr3_aa: CASSIDYRNTEAFF
cdr3_nt: TGTGCCAGTAGTATAGACTACCGGAACACTGAAGCTTTCTTT
d_call: NA
clone_size: NA
v_call: TRBV19
j_call: TRBJ1-1

cdr3_aa: CASSRAGTGNGYTF
cdr3_nt: TGTGCCAGCAGCCGCGCCGGGACAGGGAATGGCTACACCTTC
d_call: TRBD1
clone_size: NA
v_call: TRBV3-1/TRBV3-2
j_call: TRBJ1-2

cdr3_aa: CATSDPGTPRAEEQFF
cdr3_nt: TGTGCCACCAGTGATCCCGGGACTCCCCGGGCGGAGGAGCAGTTCTTC
d_call: NA
clone_size: NA
v_call: TRBV24-1
j_call: TRBJ2-1

cdr3_aa: CASSQEYRSDNSPLHF
cdr3_nt: TGCGCCAGCAGCCAAGAGTACAGGAGTGATAATTCACCCCTCCACTTT
d_call: NA
clone_size: NA
v_call: TRBV4-1
j_call: TRBJ1-6

cdr3_aa: CASSSLLAGASNEQFF
cdr3_nt: TGTGCCAGCAGCTCTCTACTAGCGGGTGCCAGCAATGAGCAGTTCTTC
d_call: TRBD2
clone_size: NA
v_call: TRBV28
j_call: TRBJ2-1

cdr3_aa: CASSFGQGAEKLFF
cdr3_nt: TGCGCCAGCAGCTTCGGACAGGGGGCAGAAAAACTGTTTTTT
d_call: TRBD1
clone_size: NA
v_call: TRBV5-1
j_call: TRBJ1-4

cdr3_aa: CASSLFARGRGNQPQHF
cdr3_nt: TGTGCCAGCAGTTTATTCGCCAGGGGGCGAGGCAATCAGCCCCAGCATTTT
d_call: TRBD1
clone_size: NA
v_call: TRBV28
j_call: TRBJ1-5

cdr3_aa: CASSVAINEKLFF
cdr3_nt: TGTGCCAGCAGCGTAGCTATTAATGAAAAACTGTTTTTT
d_call: NA
clone_size: once
v_call: TRBV9
j_call: TRBJ1-4

cdr3_aa: CSVKPWSGADTQYF
cdr3_nt: TGCAGCGTCAAACCCTGGAGCGGGGCAGATACGCAGTATTTT
d_call: TRBD2
clone_size: NA
v_call: TRBV29-1
j_call: TRBJ2-3